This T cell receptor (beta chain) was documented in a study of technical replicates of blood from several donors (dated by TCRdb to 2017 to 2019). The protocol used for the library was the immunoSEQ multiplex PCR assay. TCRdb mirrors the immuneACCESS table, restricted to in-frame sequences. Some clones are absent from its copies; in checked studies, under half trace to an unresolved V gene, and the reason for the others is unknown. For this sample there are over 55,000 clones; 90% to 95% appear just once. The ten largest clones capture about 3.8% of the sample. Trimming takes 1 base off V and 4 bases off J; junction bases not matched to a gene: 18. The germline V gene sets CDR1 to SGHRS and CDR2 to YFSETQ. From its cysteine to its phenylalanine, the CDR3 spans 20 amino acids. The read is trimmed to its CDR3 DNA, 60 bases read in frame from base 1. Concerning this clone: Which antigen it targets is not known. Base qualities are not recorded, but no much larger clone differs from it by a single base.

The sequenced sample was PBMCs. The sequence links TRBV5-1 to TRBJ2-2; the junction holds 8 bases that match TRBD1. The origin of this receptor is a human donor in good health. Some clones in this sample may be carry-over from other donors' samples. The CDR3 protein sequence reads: CASSLRVPGQDLSGTGELFF. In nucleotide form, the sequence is TGCGCCAGCAGCTTGCGCGTCCCGGGACAGGACCTGAGCGGCACCGGGGAGCTGTTTTTT.